Presented here are 19 T cell receptor beta chains from one specimen sequenced in a study of T cells after yellow fever vaccination (dated by TCRdb to between 2017 and 2020). The method behind the library was 5' RACE. Sequenced using an Illumina HiSeq 2500. TCRdb reworked the public reads: Q25 trimming with fastp, MiXCR clone assembly, productive beta chains retained. CDR3 protein duplicates are merged, each entry listing the most common genes and DNA. For this sample the table gives hundreds of thousands of distinct CDR3 sequences, of which under 7.5% were detected only once. The biggest ten clones account for 15% of the sample. The treatment or condition label, as the study defines it: live attenuated yellow fever vaccine strain. Specimen: PBMCs, collected 5 days after the yellow fever booster vaccination. These receptors came from a man aged 30 to 45 who received the YFV17D yellow fever vaccine.

The genes are TRBV27 and TRBJ2-1; the D gene is possibly TRBD1 (6 bases). Germline assignment: CDR1 MNHEY and CDR2 SMNVEV (reference sequence). The length of the CDR3 is 15 residues. V lost 7 bases to trimming and J lost 4 bases, with 17 bases between them. The CDR3 DNA follows: TGTGCCAGCAAAACAACGGGGACACCTTACAATGAGCAGTTCTTC. This encodes CASKTTGTPYNEQFF.

The table lists this clonotype with many counts. The chain uses TRBV5-1 and TRBJ2-1; D is unresolved. The V and J ends lost 1 base and 8 bases respectively, with 7 bases between them. Germline values: CDR1 SGHRS, CDR2 YFSETQ. The CDR3 is 12 amino acids. CDR3 region: CASSLSFDEQFF. The CDR3 DNA follows: TGCGCCAGCAGCTTGTCTTTCGATGAGCAGTTCTTC.

A remark on this clonotype: Given a much more abundant clone one base away, this may be a read error. V usage is TRBV5-1 and J usage is TRBJ2-7, with 7 bases matching TRBD2. Germline CDR1 is SGHRS and CDR2 is YFSETQ. The CDR3 is 16 amino acids. V lost 3 bases, J lost 7 bases, and 16 bases stayed unmatched. CDR3 DNA: TGCGCCAGCAGCTCGCCCCGTGGAGGTGACGGGGGGGAGCAGTACTTC. It translates to CASSSPRGGDGGEQYF.

This clonotype has at least ten counts. The V and J genes are TRBV12-3 or TRBV12-4 and TRBJ2-3, with 8 bases identical to TRBD2. The CDR3 spans 15 residues. Trimming removed 6 bases from V and 1 base from J; junction bases left unmatched: 6. The DNA of the CDR3 is TGTGCCAGCAGCGGAGCGGGAGCGGGCACAGATACGCAGTATTTT. It codes for CASSGAGAGTDTQYF.

This chain joins TRBV20-1 and TRBJ2-3, with 9 bases lining up with TRBD1. CDR3 size: 15 residues. Germline V CDR1 and CDR2: DFQATT, SNEGSKA (reference sequence). V trimming: 5 bases; J trimming: 6 bases; junction bases outside the gene matches: 12. The CDR3 reads CSARAGTGFLDTQYF. As DNA, the CDR3 is TGCAGTGCTCGCGCCGGGACAGGGTTTTTGGATACGCAGTATTTT.

The chain couples TRBV3-1 to TRBJ1-5; D might be TRBD1 (6 bases). Trimming took off 1 base at V and 4 bases at J, with 23 bases between the two ends. The length of the CDR3 is 19 residues. CDR1 LGHDT and CDR2 YNNKEL come from the germline V gene (reference sequence). The CDR3 here is CASSQGWGQPISLNQPQHF. DNA for the CDR3: TGTGCCAGCAGCCAAGGGTGGGGGCAGCCGATAAGTTTGAATCAGCCCCAGCATTTT. Complete variable domain (other parts from reference TRBV3-1 and TRBJ1-5): DTAVSQTPKYLVTQMGNDKSIKCEQNLGHDTMYWYKQDSKKFLKIMFSYNNKELIINETVPNRFSPKSPDKAHLNLHINSLELGDSAVYFCASSQGWGQPISLNQPQHFGDGTRLSIL.

The chain links TRBV7-7 to TRBJ2-1; 10 bases match TRBD2. The CDR3 is 17 amino acids. CDR1 SSHAT and CDR2 FNYEAQ come from the germline V gene (reference sequence). Unmatched junction bases numbered 11, after V lost 2 bases and J lost 7 bases. As DNA, the CDR3 is TGTGCCAGCAGCTTAAACAGCCCTAGCGGGAGTATGAATGAGCAGTTCTTC. This translates into CASSLNSPSGSMNEQFF.

The chain couples TRBV28 to TRBJ1-1, with a possible D match to TRBD1 (6 bases). This CDR3 has 12 amino acids. Looked up from germline, CDR1 is MDHEN and CDR2 is SYDVKM. The V and J ends lost 3 bases and 10 bases respectively, with 12 bases between them. The CDR3 spells CASSLDFRGAFF. DNA of the CDR3: TGTGCCAGCAGTTTGGATTTCAGGGGAGCTTTCTTT.

V gene TRBV19 combines with J gene TRBJ2-3; TRBD2 matches at 8 bases. V lost 10 bases, J lost 0 bases, and 6 bases stayed unmatched. Germline lookup yields CDR1 LNHDA and CDR2 SQIVND (reference sequence). The CDR3 spans 14 residues. The DNA of the CDR3 is TGTGCCACCAGACTAGCGCCTAGCACAGATACGCAGTATTTT. Its protein is CATRLAPSTDTQYF.

V gene TRBV20-1 combines with J gene TRBJ2-1, with 11 bases that match TRBD2. Germline V gene sequence: CDR1 DFQATT, CDR2 SNEGSKA (reference sequence). V gave up 4 bases and J gave up 9 bases; unmatched junction bases: 11. The CDR3 runs to 15 residues. The CDR3 region has the DNA TGCAGTGCTATTCCCCGACTAGCGGGACTGGTTGAGCAGTTCTTC. It translates to CSAIPRLAGLVEQFF.

At least ten counts were recorded for this clonotype. This chain connects TRBV28 to TRBJ2-1; D assignment may be TRBD1 or TRBD2 (5 bases each). With 5 bases removed from V and 5 bases from J, the gap between germline ends came to 16 bases. The germline V gene encodes CDR1 MDHEN and CDR2 SYDVKM. CDR3 length equals 15 residues. The CDR3 DNA reads TGTGCCAGCAGTACCCAGGGATCGGAGGACAATGAGCAGTTCTTC. Its translation is CASSTQGSEDNEQFF.

This clonotype was found many times. The chain combines TRBV29-1 with TRBJ2-7; no definite D call. The CDR3 consists of 13 residues. The germline V gene has CDR1 SQVTM and CDR2 ANQGSEA. Trimming took 0 bases from V and 3 from J, leaving 9 bases between them. This chain's CDR3 is CSVEEVDGYEQYF. CDR3 coding DNA: TGCAGCGTTGAAGAAGTCGACGGCTACGAGCAGTACTTC.

The chain has TRBV18 and TRBJ2-3; 13 bases fit TRBD2. The CDR3 spans 20 residues. The trim removed 3 bases at V and 2 bases at J, leaving 14 bases unmatched. CDR1 is KGHSH, CDR2 LQKENI, per germline. CDR3 loop: CASSPAVGTSGTHFTDTQYF. In DNA, the CDR3 is TGTGCCAGCTCACCGGCAGTAGGGACTAGCGGGACCCATTTCACAGATACGCAGTATTTT. The whole variable domain, filled in from reference TRBV18 and TRBJ2-3, reads NAGVMQNPRHLVRRRGQEARLRCSPMKGHSHVYWYRQLPEEGLKFMVYLQKENIIDESGMPKERFSAEFPKEGPSILRIQQVVRGDSAAYFCASSPAVGTSGTHFTDTQYFGPGTRLTVL.

This clonotype was picked up a small number of times. The V and J genes are TRBV20-1 and TRBJ1-5, with D tentatively TRBD1 (5 bases). This CDR3 is 14 amino acids long. The V gene lost 4 bases and the J gene lost 4 bases, with 14 bases spanning the gap. Germline V gives CDR1 DFQATT, CDR2 SNEGSKA (reference sequence). The CDR3 reads CSANPGGGNQPQHF. The CDR3 DNA reads as TGCAGTGCTAACCCCGGGGGAGGTAATCAGCCCCAGCATTTT.

A few counts support this clonotype. The V call is TRBV20-1, the J call TRBJ2-2, with 7 bases lining up with TRBD1. The CDR3 consists of 14 residues. Trimming removed 3 bases from V and 0 bases from J; junction bases left unmatched: 1. Germline lookup yields CDR1 DFQATT and CDR2 SNEGSKA (reference sequence). In DNA, the CDR3 is TGCAGTGCTAGTCAGGGGGCGAACACCGGGGAGCTGTTTTTT. Protein product: CSASQGANTGELFF.

This clonotype turned up a few times. This chain uses TRBV4-3 with TRBJ2-5; weak D call: TRBD1 (6 bases). Germline values: CDR1 LGHNA, CDR2 YSLEER. CDR3 size: 14 residues. V lost 4 bases to trimming and J lost 1 base, with 10 bases between them. CDR3 coding DNA: TGCGCCAGCAGCCTAGGGGGTATCCAAGAGACCCAGTACTTC. This translates into CASSLGGIQETQYF.

The rearrangement joins TRBV10-1 to TRBJ2-5; 12 positions match TRBD1. Germline lookup yields CDR1 WNHNN and CDR2 SYGVQD (reference sequence). The CDR3 runs to 20 residues. Trimming at V came to 0 bases and at J to 0 bases, leaving 11 bases not matched to a gene. The CDR3 sequence: CASSESRGQGAIPYQETQYF. The CDR3 bases are TGCGCCAGCAGTGAGTCGAGGGGACAGGGGGCCATACCGTACCAAGAGACCCAGTACTTC.

This clonotype was recorded many times. This rearrangement joins TRBV2 to TRBJ2-5; TRBD2 aligns across 13 bases. The CDR3 length is 17 residues. V shed 5 bases, J shed 3 bases, and the junction held 9 bases outside the gene matches. CDR1 is SNHLY and CDR2 is FYNNEI in the germline V gene. Written as DNA, the CDR3 is TGTGCCAGCAGTCTCGGGACTAGCGGGACGGATGAAGAGACCCAGTACTTC. Translated, it gives CASSLGTSGTDEETQYF.

This clonotype was detected only a few times. The chain recombines TRBV7-6 with TRBJ2-2; D perhaps matches TRBD2 (5 bases). The CDR3 loop spans 13 amino acids. From germline, CDR1 is SGHVS and CDR2 FNYEAQ. The V and J ends lost 0 bases and 7 bases respectively, with 6 bases between them. CDR3 nucleotide sequence: TGTGCCAGCAGCTTAGCTGGACTCGGGGAGCTGTTTTTT. This translates into CASSLAGLGELFF.